This is a list of T cell receptor beta chains from one sample in a study of identical twins. Using its own MiXCR run on the 5' RACE reads, TCRdb lists one record per CDR3 protein. The sample lists about 470,000 distinct CDR3 sequences, approximately 25% seen once, with just under 3% in the top ten. This same sample was also taken into another study, of T cells expressing NK-cell markers.

Sequenced input: CD4+ T cells sorted from blood. The receptors derive from a woman under 30 in good health. The conserved cysteine and the conserved F or W are not part of the CDR3 here.

CDR3aa: ASSLTGYQETQY; v_gene: TRBV5-1; j_gene: TRBJ2-5
CDR3aa: ASSFLAGNQETQY; v_gene: TRBV5-1; j_gene: TRBJ2-5
CDR3aa: ASTQRGAFRGADTQY; v_gene: TRBV5-1; j_gene: TRBJ2-3
CDR3aa: ASSQTPVYGYT; v_gene: TRBV19; j_gene: TRBJ1-2
CDR3aa: ASSEGGPTGWSYNEQF; v_gene: TRBV25-1; j_gene: TRBJ2-1
CDR3aa: ASSQDMGLAYEQF; v_gene: TRBV4-3; j_gene: TRBJ2-1
CDR3aa: ASTLSGIVTDTQY; v_gene: TRBV7-8; j_gene: TRBJ2-3
CDR3aa: ASTPGLASF; v_gene: TRBV2; j_gene: TRBJ2-1
CDR3aa: ASSQDSGWTSLV; v_gene: TRBV4-3; j_gene: TRBJ2-3
CDR3aa: ASSLAGTAYNEQF; v_gene: TRBV7-2; j_gene: TRBJ2-1
CDR3aa: ASSPSPTTNWANVLT; v_gene: TRBV18; j_gene: TRBJ2-6
CDR3aa: ASSLGRRGSTDTQY; v_gene: TRBV3-1; j_gene: TRBJ2-3
CDR3aa: ASSMGLSSGNTIY; v_gene: TRBV12-3/TRBV12-4; j_gene: TRBJ1-3
CDR3aa: ASSTNPDEQF; v_gene: TRBV9; j_gene: TRBJ2-1
CDR3aa: ASTPYGGRADTQY; v_gene: TRBV5-1; j_gene: TRBJ2-3